These 22 T cell receptor beta chains were sequenced from one sample in a study of OX40 agonist ivuxolimab in advanced cancers. Libraries were prepared by immunoSEQ multiplex PCR; TCRdb keeps only in-frame clonotypes and omits some of them. The sample comprises about 24,000 clones, approximately 73% of which are singletons, and around 19% rests with the top ten. This specimen was CD4+ or CD8+ T cells sorted from blood, taken in a trial of the OX40 agonist ivuxolimab. Source of these receptors: an adult with an advanced solid tumor such as melanoma, head and neck, liver or kidney cancer.

The gene calls are TRBV6-1 and TRBJ1-2; D is perhaps TRBD1 (6 bases). V lost 0 bases and J lost 5, with 16 bases in between. From germline, CDR1 is MNHNS and CDR2 SASEGT. The CDR3 consists of 16 residues. The CDR3 region has the DNA TGTGCCAGCAGTGAAGCCGTCAGGACAGCCCTTTATGGCTACACCTTC. Protein sequence: CASSEAVRTALYGYTF.

This clone is labeled medium-sized (0.01 to 0.1%). The chain employs TRBV11-1 and TRBJ2-7; 7 positions match TRBD1. Germline assignment: CDR1 SGHAT and CDR2 FQDESV (reference sequence). This CDR3 has 16 residues. Germline trimming cut 4 bases from V and 0 bases from J; bases unmatched to any gene: 9. CDR3: CASSYSTGALSYEQYF. The CDR3 coding sequence is TGTGCCAGCAGCTATTCCACAGGGGCGCTCTCCTACGAGCAGTACTTC. Full variable domain (outside the CDR3, taken from reference TRBV11-1 and TRBJ2-7): EAEVAQSPRYKITEKSQAVAFWCDPISGHATLYWYRQILGQGPELLVQFQDESVVDDSQLPKDRFSAERLKGVDSTLKIQPAELGDSAMYLCASSYSTGALSYEQYFGPGTRLTVT.

The V call is TRBV7-9, the J call TRBJ2-7, with D tentatively TRBD1 (5 bases). This CDR3 region has 19 residues. Trimming pared 0 bases from V and 4 bases from J, leaving 25 bases between. Germline loops: CDR1 SEHNR, CDR2 FQNEAQ (reference sequence). CDR3 residues: CASSLAVRQDTHVPYEQYF. The CDR3 DNA is TGTGCCAGCAGCTTAGCGGTGAGGCAGGACACCCATGTACCGTACGAGCAGTACTTC.

The chain uses TRBV7-9 and TRBJ2-7; 11 bases match TRBD1. The CDR3 spans 15 residues. Germline trimming cut 3 bases from V and 6 bases from J; bases unmatched to any gene: 7. Per germline, CDR1 SEHNR and CDR2 FQNEAQ (reference sequence). This CDR3 is CASSFPDRGRGEQYF. In nucleotides, the CDR3 is TGTGCCAGCAGCTTTCCGGACAGGGGGCGAGGCGAGCAGTACTTC.

The sample holds a few counts of this clone. J is TRBJ2-1 and V is TRBV11-2; D is unclear. Between the trimmed V and J ends, which lost 0 bases and 9 bases, there was a span of 15 bases. The CDR3 loop spans 15 amino acids. The germline gives CDR1 SGHAT, CDR2 FQNNGV. CDR3 coding DNA: TGTGCCAGCAGCTTAGAGGGTAACCCCAGAGGTGAGCAGTTCTTC. Amino acid sequence: CASSLEGNPRGEQFF.

The V and J genes are TRBV5-1 and TRBJ2-2; D is undetermined. V was clipped by 4 bases and J by 3 bases, with 16 bases between them. Germline assignment: CDR1 SGHRS and CDR2 YFSETQ. The CDR3 runs to 16 residues. The CDR3 DNA sequence: TGCGCCAGCAGCGGTGGGGATAGGGTGTACACCGGGGAGCTGTTTTTT. Translating it yields CASSGGDRVYTGELFF.

CDR3 region: CASSYSTGIGELFF. The CDR3 DNA is TGTGCCAGCAGTTACTCGACGGGGATCGGGGAGCTGTTTTTT. The chain has TRBV6-5 and TRBJ2-2; TRBD2 is a possible D gene (5 bases). Between the trimmed V and J ends, which lost 0 bases and 7 bases, there was a span of 9 bases. Germline V lookup: CDR1 MNHEY, CDR2 SVGAGI. CDR3 size: 14 residues.

There are a few counts of this clone. The chain carries TRBV11-3 and TRBJ1-5; D remains unclear. Trimming removed 5 bases at V and 0 bases at J, with 11 bases between. Germline V gene sequence: CDR1 SGHNT, CDR2 YENEEA. The CDR3 spans 15 residues. CDR3 coding DNA: TGTGCCAGCAGCCCCACGCCGAGTAGCAATCAGCCCCAGCATTTT. It translates to CASSPTPSSNQPQHF.

This clone was seen more than once but under ten times. The V gene is TRBV9, the J gene TRBJ1-1; D gene ambiguous. CDR1 is SGDLS, CDR2 YYNGEE, per germline. V shed 0 bases and J shed 4 bases, with 13 bases lying between them. CDR3 length equals 15 residues. CDR3 region: CASSVGRLGSTEAFF. In DNA form, the CDR3 reads TGTGCCAGCAGCGTAGGTCGACTTGGGTCCACTGAAGCTTTCTTT.

The rearrangement joins TRBV6-5 to TRBJ1-1; D unclear. Germline CDR1 is MNHEY and CDR2 is SVGAGI. The CDR3 is 14 amino acids. V gave up 5 bases and J gave up 0 bases, with 10 bases separating them. The chain's CDR3 is CASSHTEMNTEAFF. Written as DNA, the CDR3 is TGTGCCAGCAGTCATACAGAAATGAACACTGAAGCTTTCTTT.

Written as DNA, the CDR3 is TGTGCCAGGCGGGGGGGCTCAGACACCGGGGAGCTGTTTTTT. Amino acids: CARRGGSDTGELFF. The chain combines TRBV2 with TRBJ2-2; TRBD2 matches 9 bases. CDR1 is SNHLY, CDR2 FYNNEI, per germline. The CDR3 sequence is 14 residues long. With 9 bases clipped from V and 3 bases from J, the junction kept 5 bases outside the gene matches.

The chain employs TRBV28 and TRBJ2-7; no clear D gene. The V end was cut by 3 bases, the J end by 2 bases, with 11 bases between. The germline V gene encodes CDR1 MDHEN and CDR2 SYDVKM. CDR3 length equals 14 residues. This chain's CDR3 is CASSFGYLPYEQYF. CDR3 DNA: TGTGCCAGCAGTTTCGGGTACCTCCCCTACGAGCAGTACTTC.

The CDR3 bases are TGTGCCAGCAGTTTACCTGGGGTCTCCTACGAGCAGTACTTC. Amino acid sequence: CASSLPGVSYEQYF. The rearrangement uses TRBV28 and TRBJ2-7; D gene unclear. The CDR3 sequence is 14 residues long. V lost 2 bases to trimming and J lost 0 bases, with 8 bases between them. CDR1 is MDHEN, CDR2 SYDVKM, per germline. The full variable domain, completed using reference TRBV28 and TRBJ2-7, is DVKVTQSSRYLVKRTGEKVFLECVQDMDHENMFWYRQDPGLGLRLIYFSYDVKMKEKGDIPEGYSVSREKKERFSLILESASTNQTSMYLCASSLPGVSYEQYFGPGTRLTVT.

Notes on this clone: The same CDR3 arises from other DNA sequences in this sample as well. The V and J genes are TRBV7-2 and TRBJ1-5; D gene unclear. Trimming removed 1 base at V and 6 bases at J, with 13 bases between. Germline loops: CDR1 SGHTA, CDR2 FQGNSA. The CDR3 has 15 residues. Here the CDR3 reads CASSLVEGSGQPQHF. The CDR3 bases are TGTGCCAGCAGCTTAGTGGAAGGTTCCGGTCAGCCCCAGCATTTT.

The chain has TRBV4-1 and TRBJ2-5; 8 nucleotides match TRBD2. The V segment lost 2 bases and the J segment 5 bases; nucleotides outside the gene matches: 7. Germline-derived CDR1 and CDR2 are MGHRA and YSYEKL. This CDR3 region has 15 residues. Here the CDR3 reads CASSQLSGGMETQYF. CDR3 DNA: TGCGCCAGCAGCCAACTGAGCGGGGGAATGGAGACCCAGTACTTC.

This clone occurred once. The genes are TRBV29-1 and TRBJ2-5, with D perhaps matching TRBD1 or TRBD2 (6 bases each). Germline lookup yields CDR1 SQVTM and CDR2 ANQGSEA. Trimming removed 0 bases at V and 5 bases at J, with 19 bases between. This CDR3 spans 16 amino acids. Here the CDR3 DNA reads TGCAGCGTTGAAGAGCGGGGCGGCCTAGGGGGGGAGACCCAGTACTTC. Amino acid sequence: CSVEERGGLGGETQYF.

This clone showed up just a few times. CDR3: CASRVPPPDTQYF. CDR3 DNA: TGCGCCAGCAGGGTCCCCCCCCCAGATACGCAGTATTTT. The J gene is TRBJ2-3, the V gene TRBV5-1; no definite D call. V lost 5 bases, J lost 4 bases, and 11 bases lay in between. The CDR3 runs to 13 residues. Germline V gene lookup returns CDR1 SGHRS and CDR2 YFSETQ.

The sample holds a few counts of this clone. V usage is TRBV10-2 and J usage is TRBJ1-2; 8 positions agree with TRBD1. From germline, CDR1 is WSHSY and CDR2 SAAADI. Losses at the gene ends were 11 bases for V and 6 bases for J; bases not matched to a gene: 14. This CDR3 comprises 14 residues. The CDR3 sequence is CAAVGMDRDNGYTF. CDR3 DNA: TGCGCCGCAGTGGGAATGGACAGGGATAATGGCTACACCTTC.

This chain links TRBV11-1 with TRBJ1-1; D uncertain. Trimming pared 1 base from V and 7 bases from J, leaving 13 bases between. The germline V gene has CDR1 SGHAT and CDR2 FQDESV (reference sequence). This CDR3 comprises 14 residues. The CDR3 DNA follows: TGTGCCAGCAGCTTAGTGGGCGGAGGCAGTGAAGCTTTCTTT. As protein: CASSLVGGGSEAFF. Full variable domain (remainder filled in from reference TRBV11-1 and TRBJ1-1): EAEVAQSPRYKITEKSQAVAFWCDPISGHATLYWYRQILGQGPELLVQFQDESVVDDSQLPKDRFSAERLKGVDSTLKIQPAELGDSAMYLCASSLVGGGSEAFFGQGTRLTVV.

The chain couples TRBV19 to TRBJ2-1, with 12 bases that match TRBD2. Germline trimming cut 5 bases from V and 4 bases from J; bases unmatched to any gene: 6. Per the germline V gene, CDR1 is LNHDA and CDR2 is SQIVND (reference sequence). This CDR3 is built from 16 residues. The DNA of the CDR3 is TGTGCCAGTAGTTGGACCCTAGCGGGGGGGTACAATGAGCAGTTCTTC. This translates into CASSWTLAGGYNEQFF.

The J gene is TRBJ1-6, the V gene TRBV27; D uncertain. The germline V gene encodes CDR1 MNHEY and CDR2 SMNVEV (reference sequence). The CDR3 spans 19 residues. V lost 0 bases and J 7 bases, leaving 22 bases between the germline ends. This CDR3 is CASSLSGRPIEAWNSPLHF. The CDR3 DNA follows: TGTGCCAGCAGTTTATCTGGGCGTCCTATCGAGGCGTGGAATTCACCCCTCCACTTT.

V is TRBV2 and J is TRBJ2-5; 7 positions agree with TRBD2. Germline values: CDR1 SNHLY, CDR2 FYNNEI. This CDR3 has 15 amino acids. With V trimmed by 1 base and J by 4 bases, 6 bases remained unmatched. CDR3 in amino acids: CASSEGAGTGETQYF. The DNA of the CDR3 is TGTGCCAGCAGTGAAGGAGCGGGGACGGGAGAGACCCAGTACTTC.